The entry below gives a single T cell receptor (beta chain) sequence along with its context. What it binds is unknown. Since no conserved phenylalanine or tryptophan closes the CDR3, a read error is the likely cause. No patient had received any treatment before thyroid surgery. The sample originates from a study of metastatic and nonmetastatic thyroid tumors. Study-level information: For malignant and benign thyroid patients, tumor or nodule tissue and blood were the sources whose repertoires were compared.

Study results and caveats: It was reported that TCR beta diversity was significantly higher in malignant thyroid tumors than benign nodules, in blood and tumor.

The germline CDR1 and CDR2 sequences are SGDLS and YYNGEE. The V end was cut by 0 bases, the J end by 4 bases, with 13 bases between. The CDR3 covers 15 residues. Source study methods: Between-group CDR3 differences, defined by clinicopathological status, yielded a distant-metastasis classifier for papillary thyroid cancer. TCRdb re-clonotyped the PCR reads through MiXCR. The V and J calls and clone size are TCRdb's, not the authors'. The sample shows some 37,000 clones, around 21% of them seen only once. The sequenced sample consisted of blood. The V call is TRBV9, the J call TRBJ2-5; TRBD2 is a possible D gene (6 bases). The sequence derives from a female donor with papillary thyroid cancer or a benign thyroid nodule (not recorded which). Some clones in this sample may be carry-over from other donors' samples. The CDR3 DNA follows: TGTGCCAGCAGCGTAGACGGAGGGGTGAGAGAGACCCAGTACCTC. Protein sequence: CASSVDGGVRETQYL.